What follows is one T cell receptor beta chain and its context. No antigen is known for it. The data stem from a study of beta chain features in type 1 diabetes. Whole-study context: Over all samples combined, 90 million to 140 million sorted cells were examined.

Reverse transcribing all isolated RNA meant expressed TCRB transcripts were sequenced. Mean read depth for naive, central memory and regulatory T cell samples was roughly 4 million reads. Using immunoSEQ multiplex PCR, the repertoire was profiled, and TCRdb retains in-frame clones only, with some absent. The profile shows some 660,000 clones, over 12% of them singletons. Germline-derived CDR1 and CDR2 are LNHDA and SQIVND (reference sequence). The CDR3 sequence is 15 residues long. V gave up 0 bases and J gave up 11 bases, with 14 bases separating them. Study-wide points: When Type 1 diabetes patients were examined, their TCRB CDR3s proved moderately but significantly shorter in all four CD4+ subsets. Healthy donors had naive, central memory and Treg TCRB repertoires that appeared less similar than those seen among patients.

This rearrangement joins TRBV19 to TRBJ1-6, with a weak D call TRBD1 (5 bases). The sequenced sample consisted of naive CD4+ T cells from blood. The clonotype was recovered from a man between 18 and 35 years old with type 1 diabetes. The chain's CDR3 is CASSIDQQGRPPLHF. As DNA, the CDR3 is TGTGCCAGTAGTATAGATCAGCAGGGAAGGCCACCCCTCCACTTT.